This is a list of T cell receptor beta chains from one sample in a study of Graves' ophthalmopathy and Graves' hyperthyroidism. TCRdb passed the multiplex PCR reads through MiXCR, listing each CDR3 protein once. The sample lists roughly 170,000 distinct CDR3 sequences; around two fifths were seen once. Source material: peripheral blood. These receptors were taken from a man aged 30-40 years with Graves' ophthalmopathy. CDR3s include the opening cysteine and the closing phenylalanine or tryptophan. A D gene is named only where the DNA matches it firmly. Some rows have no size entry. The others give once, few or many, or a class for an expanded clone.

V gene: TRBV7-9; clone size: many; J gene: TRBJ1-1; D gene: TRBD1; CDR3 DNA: TGTGCCAGCAGCCGGGGACAGCCGAACACTGAAGCTTTCTTT; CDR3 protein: CASSRGQPNTEAFF
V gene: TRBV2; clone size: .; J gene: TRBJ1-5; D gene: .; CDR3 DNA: TGTGCCAGCAGTGAGGAGCAGGGGAGCAATCAGCCCCAGCATTTT; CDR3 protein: CASSEEQGSNQPQHF
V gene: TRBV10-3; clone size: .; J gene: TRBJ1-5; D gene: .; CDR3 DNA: TGTGCCATCAGTGAGCAGGGATTGCCCCAGCATTTT; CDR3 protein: CAISEQGLPQHF
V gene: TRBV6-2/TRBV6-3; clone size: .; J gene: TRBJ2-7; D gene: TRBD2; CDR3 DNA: TGTGCCAGCAGTTACTCGAGGACTAGCGGGAGGGAGTCCTACGAGCAGTACTTC; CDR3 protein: CASSYSRTSGRESYEQYF
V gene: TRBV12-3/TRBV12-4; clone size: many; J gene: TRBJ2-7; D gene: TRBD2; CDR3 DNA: TGTGCCAGCAGTTCTAGCGGTAGCTCCTACGAGCAGTACTTC; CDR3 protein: CASSSSGSSYEQYF
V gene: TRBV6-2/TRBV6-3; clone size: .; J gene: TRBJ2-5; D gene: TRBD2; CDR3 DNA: TGTGCCAGCAGTTCTCCGGGACTAGCGGGACCCCAAGAGACCCAGTACTTC; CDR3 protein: CASSSPGLAGPQETQYF
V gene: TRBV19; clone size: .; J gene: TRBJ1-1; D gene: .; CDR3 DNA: TGTGCCAGTAAGTTGGGGGCACTGAACACTGAAGCTTTCTTT; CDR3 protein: CASKLGALNTEAFF
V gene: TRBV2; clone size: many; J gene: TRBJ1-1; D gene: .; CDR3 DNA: TGTGCCAGCAGTGAATCCCTCCTAACTGAAGCTTTCTTT; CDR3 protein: CASSESLLTEAFF
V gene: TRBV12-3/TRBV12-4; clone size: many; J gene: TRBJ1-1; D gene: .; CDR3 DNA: TGTGCCAGCAGTTTAACTCCGACAATTAACACTGAAGCTTTCTTT; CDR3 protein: CASSLTPTINTEAFF
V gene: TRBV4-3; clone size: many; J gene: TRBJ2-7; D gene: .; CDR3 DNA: TGCGCCAGCAGCCAAGATAGGATAGCCCGATCTCGAGAGCAGTACTTC; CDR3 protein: CASSQDRIARSREQYF
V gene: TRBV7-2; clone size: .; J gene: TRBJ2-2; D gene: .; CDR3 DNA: TGTGCCAGCAGCTTCAGGGTTTTAGCCGGGGAGCTGTTTTTT; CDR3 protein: CASSFRVLAGELFF
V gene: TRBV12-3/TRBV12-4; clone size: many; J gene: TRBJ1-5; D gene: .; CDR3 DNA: TGTGCCAGCCGGGGATCCGATCCCCAGCATTTT; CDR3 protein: CASRGSDPQHF
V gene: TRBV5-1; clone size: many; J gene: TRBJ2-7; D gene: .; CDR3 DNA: TGCGCCAGCAGCTTGGCGGGGGTCTCCTACGAGCAGTACTTC; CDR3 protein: CASSLAGVSYEQYF
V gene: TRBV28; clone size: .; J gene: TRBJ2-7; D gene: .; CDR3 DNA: TGTGCCAGCCCCAAGCCCTACGAGCAGTACTTC; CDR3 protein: CASPKPYEQYF
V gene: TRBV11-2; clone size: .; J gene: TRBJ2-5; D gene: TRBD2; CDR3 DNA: TGTGCCAGCAGCTTGGGCGCGGGAGGGAGAAAGGACCAAGTGACCCAGTACTTC; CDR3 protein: CASSLGAGGRKDQVTQYF
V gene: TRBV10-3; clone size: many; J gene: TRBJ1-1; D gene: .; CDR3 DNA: TGTGCCACGGGTAACGACAGAACGTGGAACACTGAAGCTTTCTTT; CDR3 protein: CATGNDRTWNTEAFF
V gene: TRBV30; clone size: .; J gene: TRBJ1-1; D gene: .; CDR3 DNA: TGTGCCTGGAGTCTAGGGTCGGGAGGCACTGAAGCTTTCTTT; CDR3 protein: CAWSLGSGGTEAFF
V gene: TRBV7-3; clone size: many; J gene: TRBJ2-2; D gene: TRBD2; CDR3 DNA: TGTGCCAGCAGCTTATTTGGAGCGGGAAACACCGGGGAGCTGTTTTTT; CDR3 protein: CASSLFGAGNTGELFF
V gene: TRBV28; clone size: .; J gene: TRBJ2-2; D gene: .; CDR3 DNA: TGTGCCAGCAGTTTAGAGGGACGAGGGGAGCGGACCGGGGAGCTGTTTTTT; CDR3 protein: CASSLEGRGERTGELFF
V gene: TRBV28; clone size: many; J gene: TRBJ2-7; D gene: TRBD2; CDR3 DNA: TGTGCCAGCAGTAGTGGACTAGCGGGAGAACAGTACTTC; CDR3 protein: CASSSGLAGEQYF
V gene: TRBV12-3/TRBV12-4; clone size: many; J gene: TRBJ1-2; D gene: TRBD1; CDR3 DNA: TGTGCCAGCAGTTTTAGACAGGGGGCGTATGGCTACACCTTC; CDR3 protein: CASSFRQGAYGYTF
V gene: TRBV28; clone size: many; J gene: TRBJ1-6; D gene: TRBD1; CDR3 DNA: TGTGCCAGCTTGGCGGGACAGGGTAATTCACCCCTCCACTTT; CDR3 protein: CASLAGQGNSPLHF
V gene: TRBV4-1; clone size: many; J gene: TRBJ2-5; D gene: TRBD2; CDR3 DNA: TGCGCCAGCAGCCGAACTAGCGTAGTGGAGACCCAGTACTTC; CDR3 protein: CASSRTSVVETQYF
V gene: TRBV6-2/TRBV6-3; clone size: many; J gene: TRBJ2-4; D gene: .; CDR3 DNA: TGTGCCAGCACTCTCCGCGGGGAGATGGGCATTCAGTACTTC; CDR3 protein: CASTLRGEMGIQYF
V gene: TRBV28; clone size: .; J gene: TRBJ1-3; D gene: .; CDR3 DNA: TGTGCCAGCACCTACCTGGGCCGGTTTGGCGGAAACACCATATATTTT; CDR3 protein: CASTYLGRFGGNTIYF
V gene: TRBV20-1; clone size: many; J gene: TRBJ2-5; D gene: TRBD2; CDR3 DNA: TGCAGTGCTAGAGACGGCGGGAGGACGGAGACCCAGTACTTC; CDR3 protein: CSARDGGRTETQYF
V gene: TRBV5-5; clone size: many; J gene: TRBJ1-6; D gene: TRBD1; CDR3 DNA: TGTGCCAGCAGCTTGGCCGACAGGGATTCACCCCTCCACTTT; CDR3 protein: CASSLADRDSPLHF
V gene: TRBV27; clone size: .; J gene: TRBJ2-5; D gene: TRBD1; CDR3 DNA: TGTGCCAGCAGTCCCCTATGGACAGGGGGAAGGGAGACCCAGTACTTC; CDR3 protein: CASSPLWTGGRETQYF
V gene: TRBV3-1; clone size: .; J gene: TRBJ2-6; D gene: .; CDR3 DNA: TGTGCCAGCAGCCAGGGAGGGGCCAACGTCCTGACTTTC; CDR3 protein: CASSQGGANVLTF
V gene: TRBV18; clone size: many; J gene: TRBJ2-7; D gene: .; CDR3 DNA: TGTGCCAGCTCACCTCGAGCTGGGGAGCAGTACTTC; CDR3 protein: CASSPRAGEQYF
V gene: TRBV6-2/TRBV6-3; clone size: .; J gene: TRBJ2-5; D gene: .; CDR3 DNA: TGTGCCAGCAGTAAGAGACACGGGACGGAAGAGACCCAGTACTTC; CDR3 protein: CASSKRHGTEETQYF
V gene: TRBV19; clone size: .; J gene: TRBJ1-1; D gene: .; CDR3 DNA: TGTGCCAGTAGACCCGACCGGTATACTGAAGCTTTCTTT; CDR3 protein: CASRPDRYTEAFF
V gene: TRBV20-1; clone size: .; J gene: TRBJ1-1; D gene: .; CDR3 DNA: TGCAGTGCCGAGAAGAGCAGGGAAGCTTTCTTT; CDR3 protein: CSAEKSREAFF
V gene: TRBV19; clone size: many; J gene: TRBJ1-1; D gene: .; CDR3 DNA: TGTGCCAGTAGTATGCCGGGACGGAATGAAGCTTTCTTT; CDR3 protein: CASSMPGRNEAFF
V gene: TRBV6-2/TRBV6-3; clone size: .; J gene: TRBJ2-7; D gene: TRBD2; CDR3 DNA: TGTGCCAGCAGTTTAATGGGAGGGGACTACGAGCAGTACTTC; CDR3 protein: CASSLMGGDYEQYF
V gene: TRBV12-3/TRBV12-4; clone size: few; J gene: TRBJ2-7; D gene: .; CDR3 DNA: TGTGCCAGCAGCCTCCGGGACGGCGAGACCTACGAGCAGTACTTC; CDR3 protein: CASSLRDGETYEQYF
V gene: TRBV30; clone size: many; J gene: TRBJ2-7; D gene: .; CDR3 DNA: TGTGCCTGGACCACTCCACAGGGTGACGAGCAGTACTTC; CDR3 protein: CAWTTPQGDEQYF
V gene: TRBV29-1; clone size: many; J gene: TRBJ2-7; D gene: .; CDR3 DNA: TGCAGCGTCCCGGGACTCCAATTGGGGGAGCAGTACTTC; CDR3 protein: CSVPGLQLGEQYF
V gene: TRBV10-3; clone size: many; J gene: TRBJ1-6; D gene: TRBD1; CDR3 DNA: TGTGCCGTCAGGGGGCGAGACAATTCACCCCTCCACTTT; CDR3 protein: CAVRGRDNSPLHF
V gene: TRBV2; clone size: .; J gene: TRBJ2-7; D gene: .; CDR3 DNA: TGTGCCAGCAAGCCGGAGGTTGCCCTGTCGCAGTACTTC; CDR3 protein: CASKPEVALSQYF
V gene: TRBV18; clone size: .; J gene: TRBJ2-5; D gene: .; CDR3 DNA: TGTGCCAGCTCAACACTTCCAGGGACTTTTCAAGAGACCCAGTACTTC; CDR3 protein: CASSTLPGTFQETQYF
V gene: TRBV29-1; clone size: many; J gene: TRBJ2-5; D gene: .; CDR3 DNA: TGCAGCGTCGAGGGGACGGCCCGGGGGACCCAGTACTTC; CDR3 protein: CSVEGTARGTQYF
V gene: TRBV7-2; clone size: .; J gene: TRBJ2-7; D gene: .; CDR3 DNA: TGTGCCAGCGCAGGGGGGTACGAGCAGTACTTC; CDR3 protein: CASAGGYEQYF
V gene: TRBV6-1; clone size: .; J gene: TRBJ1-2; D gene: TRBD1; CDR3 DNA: TGTGCCAGTACTACCGGGACAGGGGGCGGTGGGTATGGCTACACCTTC; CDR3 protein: CASTTGTGGGGYGYTF
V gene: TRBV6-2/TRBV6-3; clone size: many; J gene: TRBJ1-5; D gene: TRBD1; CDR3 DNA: TGTGCCAGCAGGACAGGGATGCGCAATCAGCCCCAGCATTTT; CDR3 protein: CASRTGMRNQPQHF
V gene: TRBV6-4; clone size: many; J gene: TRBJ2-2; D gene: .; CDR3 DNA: TGTGCCAGCAGTGACTCCTTCACTAGCGGGGAGCTGTTTTTT; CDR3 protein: CASSDSFTSGELFF
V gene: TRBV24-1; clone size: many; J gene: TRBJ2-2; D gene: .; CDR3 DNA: .; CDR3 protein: CAWRAGFGAGELFF
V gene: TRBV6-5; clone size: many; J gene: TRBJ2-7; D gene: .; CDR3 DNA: TGTGCCAGCAGTTTATCAGTACGAGGGGAGCAGTACTTC; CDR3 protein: CASSLSVRGEQYF
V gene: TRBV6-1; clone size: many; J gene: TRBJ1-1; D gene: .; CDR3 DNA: TGTGCCAGCAGTCGGGACGGAAAGAACACTGAAGCTTTCTTT; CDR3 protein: CASSRDGKNTEAFF
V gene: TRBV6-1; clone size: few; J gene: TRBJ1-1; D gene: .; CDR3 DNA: TGTGCCAGCAGGGAGGACCGTCCGGAAGCTTTCTTT; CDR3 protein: CASREDRPEAFF
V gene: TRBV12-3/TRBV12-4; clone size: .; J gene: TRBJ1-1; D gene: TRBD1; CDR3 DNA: TGTGCCAGCAGCCAGACCGGACAGGCGAACACTGAAGCTTTCTTT; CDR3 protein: CASSQTGQANTEAFF